This T cell receptor (beta chain) was captured by sequencing in a study of blood T cell repertoires in COVID-19. Study as a whole: Italy, Spain and the United States were the sources of the convalescent and acute COVID-19 samples.

V lost 1 base, J lost 5 bases, and 10 bases lay in between. This CDR3 is built from 14 residues. CDR1 and CDR2 from the germline V gene are SGHDT and YYEEEE. Authors' data handling: How many nucleated cells were present was estimated from reference gene primer amplification. The table came from immunoSEQ multiplex PCR; TCRdb's copy has only in-frame clones and leaves some out. V and J calls and clone size follow that table, whereas D and trimming were derived from the DNA. This sample yields nearly 250,000 clones, of which over 75% are seen a single time; about 9.3% belongs to the top ten. Adults between about 18 and 95 years of age took part from 20 to 25 US areas. Participants had their cohort set by participant-reported clinical history.

The genes are TRBV5-6 and TRBJ1-5, with D possibly TRBD1 on 5 matching bases. This TCR was sampled from a woman between 50 and 59 years old with acute COVID-19. What was sequenced was PBMCs or T cells enriched from blood (not recorded which). The CDR3 bases are TGTGCCAGCAGCTTGTCGGGGGGGTATCAGCCCCAGCATTTT. It specifies CASSLSGGYQPQHF.